This T cell receptor (beta chain) was identified in a study of T cells in tuberculosis. Findings and limits, study-wide: Smaller distances to GMM-specific TCRs suggested their expansion in active tuberculosis.

The CDR3 contains 13 residues. Germline assignment: CDR1 LGHNA and CDR2 YSLEER. V was clipped by 9 bases and J by 3 bases, with 14 bases between them. Assay used: immunoSEQ multiplex PCR; TCRdb lists only in-frame clones, some missing. The table shows nearly 35,000 clones, with 91% occurring only once. As to this clone: What it binds is not known.

Adolescents were screened for latent TB by skin test and IGRA. What was sequenced was PBMCs. The chain has TRBV4-3 and TRBJ1-1; the D is unclear. This receptor was identified in a donor between 10 and 29 years old with latent tuberculosis or without tuberculosis infection. CDR3 bases: TGCGCCAGTGCTAGCGGTTTAGACACTGAAGCTTTCTTT. Protein: CASASGLDTEAFF.